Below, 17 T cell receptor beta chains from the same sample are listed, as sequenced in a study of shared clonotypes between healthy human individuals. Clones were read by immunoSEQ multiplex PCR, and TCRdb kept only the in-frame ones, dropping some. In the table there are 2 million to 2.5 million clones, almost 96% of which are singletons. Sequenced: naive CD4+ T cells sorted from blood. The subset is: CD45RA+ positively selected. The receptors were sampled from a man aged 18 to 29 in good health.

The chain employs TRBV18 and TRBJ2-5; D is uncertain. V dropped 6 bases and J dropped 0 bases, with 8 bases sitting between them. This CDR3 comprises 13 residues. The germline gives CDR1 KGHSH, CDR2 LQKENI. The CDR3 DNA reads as TGTGCCAGCTCGCGATCGTACCAAGAGACCCAGTACTTC. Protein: CASSRSYQETQYF.

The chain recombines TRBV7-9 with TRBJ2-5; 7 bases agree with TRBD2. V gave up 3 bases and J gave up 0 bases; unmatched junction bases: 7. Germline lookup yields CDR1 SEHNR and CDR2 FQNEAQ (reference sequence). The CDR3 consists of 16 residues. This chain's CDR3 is CASSFLSGAYQETQYF. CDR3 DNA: TGTGCCAGCAGCTTCTTGAGCGGGGCGTACCAAGAGACCCAGTACTTC.

Written as DNA, the CDR3 is TGTGCCATCAGTGAGTCGACACAGTATCCGGAGACCCAGTACTTC. Its translation: CAISESTQYPETQYF. The rearrangement joins TRBV10-3 to TRBJ2-5; no reliable D call. With 0 bases removed from V and 5 bases from J, the gap between germline ends came to 13 bases. The CDR3 totals 15 residues. Per the germline V gene, CDR1 is ENHRY and CDR2 is SYGVKD.

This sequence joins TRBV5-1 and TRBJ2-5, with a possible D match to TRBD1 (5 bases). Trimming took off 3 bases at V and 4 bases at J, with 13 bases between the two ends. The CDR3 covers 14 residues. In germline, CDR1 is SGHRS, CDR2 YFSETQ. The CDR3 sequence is CASSSTGAGETQYF. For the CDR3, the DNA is TGCGCCAGCAGCTCCACAGGAGCAGGAGAGACCCAGTACTTC.

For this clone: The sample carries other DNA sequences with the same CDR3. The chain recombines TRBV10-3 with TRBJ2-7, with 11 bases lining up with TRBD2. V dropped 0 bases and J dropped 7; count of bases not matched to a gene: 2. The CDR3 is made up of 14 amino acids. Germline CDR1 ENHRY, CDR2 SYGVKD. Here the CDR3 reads CAISESGTSGEQYF. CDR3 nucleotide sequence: TGTGCCATCAGTGAGTCCGGGACTAGCGGTGAGCAGTACTTC.

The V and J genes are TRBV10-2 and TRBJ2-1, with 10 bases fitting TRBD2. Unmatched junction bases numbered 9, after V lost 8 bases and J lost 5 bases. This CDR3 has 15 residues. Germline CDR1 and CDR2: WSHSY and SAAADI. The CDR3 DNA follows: TGCGCCAGCGGGAGAGGACTAGCGGATAACAATGAGCAGTTCTTC. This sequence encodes CASGRGLADNNEQFF.

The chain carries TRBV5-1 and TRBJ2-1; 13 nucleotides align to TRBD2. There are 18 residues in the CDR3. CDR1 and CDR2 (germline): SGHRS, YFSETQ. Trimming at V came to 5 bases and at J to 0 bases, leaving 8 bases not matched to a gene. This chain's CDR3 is CASRRTSGGLSSYNEQFF. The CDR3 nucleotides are TGCGCCAGCAGAAGGACTAGCGGGGGCCTCAGCTCCTACAATGAGCAGTTCTTC.

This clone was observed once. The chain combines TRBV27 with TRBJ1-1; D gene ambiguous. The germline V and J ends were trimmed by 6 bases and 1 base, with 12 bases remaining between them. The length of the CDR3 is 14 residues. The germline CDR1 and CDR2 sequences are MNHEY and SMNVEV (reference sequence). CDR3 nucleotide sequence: TGTGCCAGCAGCTACGGGGTCCAGAACACTGAAGCTTTCTTT. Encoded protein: CASSYGVQNTEAFF.

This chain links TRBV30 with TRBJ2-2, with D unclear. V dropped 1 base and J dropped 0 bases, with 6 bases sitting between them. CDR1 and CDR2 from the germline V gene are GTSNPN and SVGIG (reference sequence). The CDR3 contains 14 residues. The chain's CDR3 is CAWSGPTNTGELFF. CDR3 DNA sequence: TGTGCCTGGAGTGGGCCTACGAACACCGGGGAGCTGTTTTTT.

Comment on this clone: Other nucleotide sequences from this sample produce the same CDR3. CDR3 nucleotides: TGCGCCAGCAGCTCATCTAGCACAGATACGCAGTATTTT. It codes for CASSSSSTDTQYF. The gene calls are TRBV5-1 and TRBJ2-3, with D unresolved. V was clipped by 3 bases and J by 0 bases, with 5 bases between them. CDR1 is SGHRS, CDR2 YFSETQ, per germline. The CDR3 sequence is 13 residues long.

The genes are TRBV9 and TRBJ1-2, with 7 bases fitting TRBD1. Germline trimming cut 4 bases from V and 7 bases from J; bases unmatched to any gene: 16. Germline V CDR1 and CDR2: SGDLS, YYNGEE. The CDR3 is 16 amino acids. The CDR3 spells CASSPIETGTDLGYTF. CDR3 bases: TGTGCCAGCAGCCCTATTGAAACCGGGACAGACCTTGGCTACACCTTC.

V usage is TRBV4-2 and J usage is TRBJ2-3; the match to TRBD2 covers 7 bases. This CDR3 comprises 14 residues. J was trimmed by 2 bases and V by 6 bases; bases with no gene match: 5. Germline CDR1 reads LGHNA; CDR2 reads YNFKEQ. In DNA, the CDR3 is TGTGCCAGCAGTCAGGCGGGAGACACAGATACGCAGTATTTT. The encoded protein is CASSQAGDTDTQYF.

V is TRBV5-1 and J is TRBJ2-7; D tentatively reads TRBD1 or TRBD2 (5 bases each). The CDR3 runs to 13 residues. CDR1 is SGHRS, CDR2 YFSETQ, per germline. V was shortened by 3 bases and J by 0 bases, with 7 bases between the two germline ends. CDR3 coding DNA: TGCGCCAGCAGCTATGGGACCTCCTACGAGCAGTACTTC. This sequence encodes CASSYGTSYEQYF.

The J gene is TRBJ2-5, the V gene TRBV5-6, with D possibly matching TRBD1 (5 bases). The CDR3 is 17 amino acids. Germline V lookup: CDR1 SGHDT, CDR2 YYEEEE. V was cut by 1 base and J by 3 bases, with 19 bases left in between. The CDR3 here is CASSLLIGQGMEETQYF. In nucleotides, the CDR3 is TGTGCCAGCAGCTTGTTGATTGGTCAGGGTATGGAAGAGACCCAGTACTTC.

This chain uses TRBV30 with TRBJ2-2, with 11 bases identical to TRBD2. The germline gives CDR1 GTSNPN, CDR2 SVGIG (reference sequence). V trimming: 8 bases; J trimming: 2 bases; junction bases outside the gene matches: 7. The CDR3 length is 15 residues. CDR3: CATTSGGQNTGELFF. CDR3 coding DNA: TGTGCCACCACTAGCGGGGGTCAAAACACCGGGGAGCTGTTTTTT.

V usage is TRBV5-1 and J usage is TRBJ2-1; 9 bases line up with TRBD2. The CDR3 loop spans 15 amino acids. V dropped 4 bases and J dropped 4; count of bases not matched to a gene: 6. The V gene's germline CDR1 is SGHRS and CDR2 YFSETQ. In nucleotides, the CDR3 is TGCGCCAGCAGCCCTCGACTAGCGGTATACAATGAGCAGTTCTTC. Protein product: CASSPRLAVYNEQFF.

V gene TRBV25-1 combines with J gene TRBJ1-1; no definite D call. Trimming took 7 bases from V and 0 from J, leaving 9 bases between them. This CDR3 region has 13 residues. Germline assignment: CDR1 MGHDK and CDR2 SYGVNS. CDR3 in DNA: TGTGCCAGCACTTTCGGGATGAACACTGAAGCTTTCTTT. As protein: CASTFGMNTEAFF.